This is a list of T cell receptor beta chains from one sample in a study of blood T cell repertoires in COVID-19. Clones were read by immunoSEQ multiplex PCR, and TCRdb kept only the in-frame ones, dropping some. The sample has tens of thousands of clones, around 83% seen once; the top ten hold over 12%. Specimen: peripheral blood. These receptors were taken from a human donor with acute or convalescent COVID-19. The donor label of this sample is uncertain. The CDR3 runs from the conserved cysteine through the conserved F or W. A D gene is named only where the DNA matches it firmly. Size is stated for part of the rows, as once, few or many counts, or as a class when the clone is expanded.

CDR3 | DNA | size | V | length | D | J
CASRPGLNTEAFF | TGTGCCAGCAGACCGGGGTTGAACACTGAAGCTTTCTTT | - | TRBV6-5 | 13 | - | TRBJ1-1
CATSPRQSGKGYTF | TGTGCCACCAGCCCGAGACAGTCAGGGAAGGGCTACACCTTC | many | TRBV15 | 14 | - | TRBJ1-2
CASSSTGDSYTEAFF | TGTGCCAGCAGCTCCACTGGGGACAGCTACACTGAAGCTTTCTTT | - | TRBV7-6 | 15 | TRBD1 | TRBJ1-1
CASSPRRGRGGLNEQFF | TGTGCCAGTAGTCCCCGGAGAGGGCGGGGGGGCTTGAATGAGCAGTTCTTC | few | TRBV19 | 17 | TRBD2 | TRBJ2-1
CASRQVNTGELFF | TGTGCCAGTAGACAGGTGAACACCGGGGAGCTGTTTTTT | once | TRBV19 | 13 | - | TRBJ2-2
CASSEHQQPQHF | TGTGCCAGCAGTGAACATCAGCAGCCCCAGCATTTT | - | TRBV6-1 | 12 | - | TRBJ1-5
CASSQRNRGHYGYTF | TGCGCCAGCAGCCAACGTAACAGGGGGCACTATGGCTACACCTTC | - | TRBV4-3 | 15 | TRBD1 | TRBJ1-2
CASSSEMSSGAYNEQFF | TGTGCCAGCAGCTCAGAAATGTCTAGCGGGGCTTACAATGAGCAGTTCTTC | - | TRBV11-3 | 17 | TRBD2 | TRBJ2-1
CANSHSDRGLENTQYF | TGCGCCAACAGTCACTCTGACAGGGGATTAGAAAATACGCAGTATTTT | - | TRBV23-1 | 16 | TRBD1 | TRBJ2-3
CAISTSVGSGRGYNEQFF | TGTGCCATCAGTACAAGTGTGGGTAGCGGGAGGGGATACAATGAGCAGTTCTTC | - | TRBV10-3 | 18 | TRBD2 | TRBJ2-1
CASSVGPGPGDTQYF | TGTGCCAGCAGCGTAGGCCCCGGACCGGGGGATACGCAGTATTTT | - | TRBV9 | 15 | - | TRBJ2-3
CASSSRTRTDTQYF | TGTGCCAGCAGCTCGCGGACTCGCACAGATACGCAGTATTTT | - | TRBV5-8 | 14 | - | TRBJ2-3
CASSLGGTGQANSPLHF | TGTGCCAGCAGTTTGGGGGGAACGGGGCAGGCTAATTCACCCCTCCACTTT | - | TRBV28 | 17 | - | TRBJ1-6
CASSPQGYSNQPQHF | TGTGCCAGCAGTCCGCAGGGATATAGCAATCAGCCCCAGCATTTT | - | TRBV6-5 | 15 | - | TRBJ1-5
CASSQGQGTYNSPLHF | TGCGCCAGCAGCCAGGGACAGGGCACCTATAATTCACCCCTCCACTTT | - | TRBV5-1 | 16 | TRBD1 | TRBJ1-6
CASRRQGYSPLHF | TGTGCCAGCAGGAGACAGGGTTACTCACCCCTCCACTTT | - | TRBV28 | 13 | TRBD1 | TRBJ1-6
CASSLTANMNTGELFF | TGTGCCAGCAGCTTAACAGCCAACATGAACACCGGGGAGCTGTTTTTT | - | TRBV11-3 | 16 | - | TRBJ2-2
CASSPFPGTGETEAFF | TGTGCCAGCTCACCTTTCCCCGGCACAGGGGAAACTGAAGCTTTCTTT | - | TRBV18 | 16 | TRBD1 | TRBJ1-1
CASSRSGTGQNGYTF | TGTGCCAGCAGTCGATCCGGGACAGGGCAGAATGGCTACACCTTC | - | TRBV6-2/TRBV6-3 | 15 | TRBD1 | TRBJ1-2
CASSADRGFGEKLFF | TGTGCCAGCAGCGCCGACAGGGGATTTGGTGAAAAACTGTTTTTT | - | TRBV5-6 | 15 | TRBD1 | TRBJ1-4
CASTIRAESPLHF | TGTGCCAGCACCATCAGGGCTGAGTCACCCCTCCACTTT | - | TRBV6-5 | 13 | - | TRBJ1-6
CASSQDIEVFYNEQFF | TGTGCCAGCAGCCAAGATATTGAGGTTTTCTACAATGAGCAGTTCTTC | - | TRBV4-2 | 16 | - | TRBJ2-1
CASSLVGVGLAEAFF | TGTGCCAGCAGCTTAGTTGGGGTCGGGCTAGCGGAAGCTTTCTTT | - | TRBV7-9 | 15 | - | TRBJ1-1
CASSQETRNEQFF | TGCGCCAGCAGCCAAGAGACACGCAATGAGCAGTTCTTC | - | TRBV4-3 | 13 | - | TRBJ2-1
CASTGQGRFLGNYGYTF | TGTGCCAGCACCGGTCAGGGTAGGTTTCTCGGAAACTATGGCTACACCTTC | - | TRBV2 | 17 | - | TRBJ1-2
CSAGTGGSGNTIYF | TGCAGCGCCGGGACAGGGGGCTCTGGAAACACCATATATTTT | - | TRBV29-1 | 14 | TRBD1 | TRBJ1-3
CASSPGQYFEAFF | TGTGCCAGCTCACCGGGACAATACTTTGAAGCTTTCTTT | - | TRBV18 | 13 | - | TRBJ1-1
CASSTGQGASPLHF | TGTGCCAGCAGCACGGGACAGGGGGCTTCACCCCTCCACTTT | - | TRBV6-5 | 14 | TRBD1 | TRBJ1-6
CATSRDTGGGAYEQYF | TGTGCCACCAGCAGAGATACCGGAGGAGGGGCGTACGAGCAGTACTTC | - | TRBV15 | 16 | - | TRBJ2-7
CASSSDRGDTQYF | TGTGCCAGCAGTTCGGACAGGGGAGATACGCAGTATTTT | - | TRBV7-8 | 13 | TRBD1 | TRBJ2-3
CAWTRTGGEKGQYF | TGTGCCTGGACCCGGACAGGGGGCGAAAAGGGGCAGTACTTC | - | TRBV30 | 14 | TRBD1 | TRBJ2-7
CATSDFTQGNEQFF | TGTGCCACCAGTGATTTTACGCAGGGCAATGAGCAGTTCTTC | few | TRBV24-1 | 14 | - | TRBJ2-1
CASSQDVLANTEAFF | TGTGCCAGCAGCCAAGATGTGTTAGCCAACACTGAAGCTTTCTTT | few | TRBV3-1/TRBV3-2 | 15 | - | TRBJ1-1
CASSESSGGASPLHF | TGTGCCAGCAGCGAATCCTCAGGGGGAGCTTCACCCCTCCACTTT | - | TRBV9 | 15 | TRBD1 | TRBJ1-6
CASSLSPGQGNYTF | TGTGCCAGCAGCTTATCGCCGGGACAGGGGAACTACACCTTC | - | TRBV11-2 | 14 | TRBD1 | TRBJ1-2
CASSIFAAFGNTIYF | TGTGCCAGCAGTATCTTCGCGGCTTTTGGAAACACCATATATTTT | - | TRBV14 | 15 | - | TRBJ1-3
CASPVGYIQYF | TGTGCCAGCCCGGTCGGGTACATTCAGTACTTC | - | TRBV6-5 | 11 | - | TRBJ2-4
CASSEEGGLQETQYF | TGTGCCAGCAGTGAAGAGGGCGGACTCCAAGAGACCCAGTACTTC | - | TRBV2 | 15 | - | TRBJ2-5
CASSVSWDSSGNTIYF | TGTGCCAGCAGCGTATCGTGGGACAGCTCTGGAAACACCATATATTTT | - | TRBV9 | 16 | TRBD1 | TRBJ1-3
CASSEGDTAGNTIYF | TGCGCCAGCAGTGAGGGGGACACGGCTGGAAACACCATATATTTT | - | TRBV10-2 | 15 | - | TRBJ1-3
CAGGKPDTQYF | TGTGCCGGGGGGAAACCAGATACGCAGTATTTT | once | TRBV5-8 | 11 | - | TRBJ2-3
CAWSVYPALYGYTF | TGTGCCTGGAGTGTATACCCAGCGCTATATGGCTACACCTTC | - | TRBV30 | 14 | - | TRBJ1-2
CASSHVQGPEGYTF | TGTGCCAGCAGCCACGTGCAGGGGCCTGAAGGCTACACCTTC | few | TRBV4-2 | 14 | - | TRBJ1-2
CASSFTSDSYEQYF | TGTGCCAGCAGCTTCACTAGCGACTCCTACGAGCAGTACTTC | - | TRBV11-1 | 14 | TRBD2 | TRBJ2-7
CASSLNSRFRPDTEAFF | TGTGCCAGCAGCTTAAATTCGCGGTTTAGACCCGACACTGAAGCTTTCTTT | few | TRBV11-3 | 17 | - | TRBJ1-1
CASSQEWGRDGYTF | TGCGCCAGCAGCCAAGAATGGGGGCGCGATGGCTACACCTTC | - | TRBV4-3 | 14 | - | TRBJ1-2
CASSSSTGVKKGYTF | TGTGCCAGCAGTTCATCGACAGGGGTTAAGAAGGGCTACACCTTC | few | TRBV25-1 | 15 | TRBD1 | TRBJ1-2
CATYSRGEGTGELFF | TGTGCCACCTATAGTCGGGGGGAAGGCACCGGGGAGCTGTTTTTT | - | TRBV19 | 15 | TRBD2 | TRBJ2-2
CASSSYYNEKLFF | TGTGCCAGCAGCTCATACTACAATGAAAAACTGTTTTTT | - | TRBV11-3 | 13 | - | TRBJ1-4
CASSTSGGSYNEQFF | TGCGCCAGCAGCACTAGCGGGGGCTCCTACAATGAGCAGTTCTTC | once | TRBV5-1 | 15 | TRBD2 | TRBJ2-1
CASSPLAGAANTGELFF | TGTGCCAGCAGCCCCTTAGCGGGGGCCGCGAACACCGGGGAGCTGTTTTTT | - | TRBV11-2 | 17 | TRBD2 | TRBJ2-2
CASSIGGLAGDTYEQYF | TGTGCCAGTAGTATAGGTGGACTAGCGGGGGACACCTACGAGCAGTACTTC | few | TRBV19 | 17 | TRBD2 | TRBJ2-7
CASSYQVEAFF | TGTGCCAGCAGTTACCAGGTTGAAGCTTTCTTT | - | TRBV6-2/TRBV6-3 | 11 | - | TRBJ1-1
CASKLGTGETQYF | TGTGCCAGCAAACTAGGGACAGGGGAGACCCAGTACTTC | - | TRBV6-6 | 13 | TRBD1 | TRBJ2-5
CASSERDSKYF | TGTGCCAGCAGTGAACGGGACAGTAAGTACTTC | - | TRBV2 | 11 | TRBD1 | TRBJ2-7
CASSTPGQGGAEAFF | TGTGCCAGCAGTACCCCGGGACAGGGGGGAGCTGAAGCTTTCTTT | - | TRBV28 | 15 | TRBD1 | TRBJ1-1
CASSQASGGAFEQYF | TGTGCCAGCAGCCAAGCTAGCGGGGGGGCCTTCGAGCAGTACTTC | - | TRBV3-1/TRBV3-2 | 15 | TRBD2 | TRBJ2-7
CASSFEGFSGNTIYF | TGTGCCAGCAGTTTTGAGGGCTTCTCTGGAAACACCATATATTTT | - | TRBV28 | 15 | - | TRBJ1-3
CASTDTNNEQFF | TGTGCCAGCACCGATACAAACAATGAGCAGTTCTTC | - | TRBV12-3/TRBV12-4 | 12 | - | TRBJ2-1
CASSQVWSGTSGANVLTF | TGCGCCAGCAGCCAAGTATGGAGCGGGACTTCTGGGGCCAACGTCCTGACTTTC | - | TRBV4-1 | 18 | TRBD2 | TRBJ2-6